This TCR beta chain is drawn from a study of cytomegalovirus exposure and HLA in healthy donors. Study-level background: The roughly 120 validation repertoires, a later analysis reported, used the same platform as the roughly 650 repertoires from the first cohort. Study results and limitations: The classifier reportedly diagnosed cytomegalovirus status with high sensitivity and specificity. The study labeled 150 or so TCR beta chains cytomegalovirus-associated.

Comments on this clone: The antigen remains unidentified.

Germline V CDR1 and CDR2: MNHEY, SVGAGI. The CDR3 runs to 16 residues. Trimming cost V 0 bases and J 0 bases; bases outside gene matches: 5. Produced via immunoSEQ multiplex PCR; TCRdb's table is partial and in-frame only. The profile covers over 85,000 clones, with more than 70% appearing a single time and about 12% taken by the ten largest. Sequenced material: PBMCs. This TCR was sampled from a woman between 18 and 29 years old in good health and CMV-seropositive. This chain links TRBV6-5 with TRBJ2-7; 7 bases match TRBD2. CDR3 loop: CASSYSGRGPSYEQYF. The CDR3, as DNA: TGTGCCAGCAGTTACTCAGGGAGGGGCCCCTCCTACGAGCAGTACTTC.